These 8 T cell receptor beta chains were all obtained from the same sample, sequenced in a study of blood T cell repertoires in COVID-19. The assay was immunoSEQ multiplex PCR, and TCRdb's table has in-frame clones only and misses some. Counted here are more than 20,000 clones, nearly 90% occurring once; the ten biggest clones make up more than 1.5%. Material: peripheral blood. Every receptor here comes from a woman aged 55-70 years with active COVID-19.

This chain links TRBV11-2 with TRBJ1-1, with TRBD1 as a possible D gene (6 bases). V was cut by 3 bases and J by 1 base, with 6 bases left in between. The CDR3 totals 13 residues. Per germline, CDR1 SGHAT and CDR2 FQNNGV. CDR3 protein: CASSLDRNTEAFF. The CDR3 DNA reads TGTGCCAGCAGCTTGGACAGGAACACTGAAGCTTTCTTT.

The CDR3 reads CASSLEGPEDGYTF. The CDR3 DNA sequence: TGTGCCAGCAGCTTAGAAGGCCCCGAGGATGGCTACACCTTC. V is TRBV7-9 and J is TRBJ1-2; D call uncertain. Germline-derived CDR1 and CDR2 are SEHNR and FQNEAQ (reference sequence). V was cut by 1 base and J by 6 bases, with 12 bases left in between. This CDR3 has 14 amino acids.

Here the CDR3 reads CATTDLGVTQYF. The CDR3 DNA follows: TGTGCCACCACGGACCTAGGGGTTACGCAGTATTTT. This chain links TRBV6-5 with TRBJ2-3; perhaps TRBD1 as D (5 bases). The CDR3 extends over 12 amino acids. Germline CDR1 MNHEY, CDR2 SVGAGI. The V gene lost 10 bases and the J gene lost 8 bases, with 16 bases spanning the gap.

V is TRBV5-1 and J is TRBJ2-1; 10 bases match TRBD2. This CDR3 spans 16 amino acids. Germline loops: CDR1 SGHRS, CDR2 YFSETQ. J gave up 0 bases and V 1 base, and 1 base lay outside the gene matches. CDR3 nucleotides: TGCGCCAGCAGCTTGACTAGCGGGGCCTCCTACAATGAGCAGTTCTTC. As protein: CASSLTSGASYNEQFF.

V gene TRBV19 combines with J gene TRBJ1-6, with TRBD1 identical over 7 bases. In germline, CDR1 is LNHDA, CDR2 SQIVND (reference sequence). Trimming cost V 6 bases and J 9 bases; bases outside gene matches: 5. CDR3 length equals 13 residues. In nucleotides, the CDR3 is TGTGCCAGTAGCGCACAGGGGAGTTCACCCCTCCACTTT. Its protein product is CASSAQGSSPLHF.

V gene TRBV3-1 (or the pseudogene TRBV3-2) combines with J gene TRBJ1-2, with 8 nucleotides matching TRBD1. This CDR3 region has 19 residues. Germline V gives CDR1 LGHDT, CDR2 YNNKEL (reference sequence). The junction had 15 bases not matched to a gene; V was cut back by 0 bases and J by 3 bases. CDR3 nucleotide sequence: TGTGCCAGCAGCCAAGAGGTCGATGCAGGGGGCAAGAGTGACTATGGCTACACCTTC. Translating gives CASSQEVDAGGKSDYGYTF.

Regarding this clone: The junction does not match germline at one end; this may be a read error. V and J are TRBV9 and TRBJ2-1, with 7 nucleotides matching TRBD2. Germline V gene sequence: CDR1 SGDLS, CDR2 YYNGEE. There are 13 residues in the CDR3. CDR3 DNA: TGTGCCCGCAGCGGTGGGGGGGTTGATGAGCAGTTCTTC. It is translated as CARSGGGVDEQFF.

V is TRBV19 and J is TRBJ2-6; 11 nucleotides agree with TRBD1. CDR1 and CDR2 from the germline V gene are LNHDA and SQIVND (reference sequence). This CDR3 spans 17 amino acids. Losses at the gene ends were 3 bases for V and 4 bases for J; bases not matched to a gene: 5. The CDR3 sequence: CASSIGQGARGANVLTF. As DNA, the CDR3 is TGTGCCAGTAGTATTGGACAGGGGGCGCGCGGGGCCAACGTCCTGACTTTC.